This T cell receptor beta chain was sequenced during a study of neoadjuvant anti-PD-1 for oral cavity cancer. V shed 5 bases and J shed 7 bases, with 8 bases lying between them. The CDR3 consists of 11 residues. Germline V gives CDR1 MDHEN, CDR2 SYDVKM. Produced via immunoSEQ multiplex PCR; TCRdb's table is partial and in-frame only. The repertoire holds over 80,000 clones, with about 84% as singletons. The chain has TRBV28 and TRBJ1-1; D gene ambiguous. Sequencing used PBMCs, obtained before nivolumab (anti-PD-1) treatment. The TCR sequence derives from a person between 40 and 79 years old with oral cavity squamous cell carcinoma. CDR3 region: CASSLSFEAFF. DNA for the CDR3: TGTGCCAGCAGTCTTAGCTTTGAAGCTTTCTTT.